This T cell receptor beta chain was retrieved from a study of shared clonotypes between healthy human individuals. Measured with immunoSEQ multiplex PCR; TCRdb has only the in-frame clones, and not every one. Of hundreds of thousands of clones in the sample, around 79% are singletons; the top ten hold about 13%. The CDR3 runs to 14 residues. V shed 5 bases and J 5 bases; nucleotides not matched to a gene: 5. CDR1 MNHEY and CDR2 SMNVEV come from the germline V gene (reference sequence). The chain links TRBV27 to TRBJ2-2; 7 bases match TRBD1. The sample taken for sequencing was PBMCs. The TCR originated in a woman in her thirties or forties in good health. Some clones in this sample may be carry-over from other donors' samples. CDR3 in amino acids: CASSRDRGTGELFF. In DNA form, the CDR3 reads TGTGCCAGCAGTCGGGACAGAGGAACCGGGGAGCTGTTTTTT.